This entry lists 32 T cell receptor beta chains sequenced from one sample in a study of blood T cell repertoires in COVID-19. TCRdb keeps only in-frame clones here, not all; method: immunoSEQ multiplex PCR. The table has roughly 170,000 clones, roughly 89% seen once. Sample: peripheral blood. All receptors come from a woman younger than 30 who had recovered from COVID-19.

J is TRBJ1-2 and V is TRBV5-1, with 8 positions matching TRBD1. The V segment lost 0 bases and the J segment 6 bases; nucleotides outside the gene matches: 4. The CDR3 consists of 14 residues. Germline V gives CDR1 SGHRS, CDR2 YFSETQ. The CDR3 DNA is TGCGCCAGCAGCTTGGGGACAGGGAAACATGGCTACACCTTC. This translates into CASSLGTGKHGYTF. Variable domain in full (rest from reference TRBV5-1 and TRBJ1-2): KAGVTQTPRYLIKTRGQQVTLSCSPISGHRSVSWYQQTPGQGLQFLFEYFSETQRNKGNFPGRFSGRQFSNSRSEMNVSTLELGDSALYLCASSLGTGKHGYTFGSGTRLTVV.

This chain links TRBV7-2 with TRBJ1-1; D might be TRBD1 (6 bases). Germline V gene lookup returns CDR1 SGHTA and CDR2 FQGNSA. The CDR3 loop spans 14 amino acids. With 6 bases removed from V and 4 bases from J, the gap between germline ends came to 15 bases. CDR3 nucleotide sequence: TGTGCCAGCAGTCTACACGGGGGGCGCACTGAAGCTTTCTTT. Protein: CASSLHGGRTEAFF.

V gene TRBV5-1 combines with J gene TRBJ2-7; TRBD2 matches at 10 bases. Germline-derived CDR1 and CDR2 are SGHRS and YFSETQ. The CDR3 loop spans 15 amino acids. V was clipped by 5 bases and J by 4 bases; unmatched bases: 9. CDR3: CASRPQAGGRYEQYF. The DNA for the CDR3 is TGCGCCAGCAGACCTCAAGCGGGGGGGCGGTACGAGCAGTACTTC.

This rearrangement joins TRBV3-1 (or the pseudogene TRBV3-2) to TRBJ2-3, with 12 bases matching TRBD2. The germline V gene has CDR1 LGHDT and CDR2 YNNKEL (reference sequence). Unmatched junction bases numbered 5, after V lost 3 bases and J lost 4 bases. The CDR3 covers 16 residues. CDR3 sequence reads: CASSQGLAGVADTQYF. Here the CDR3 DNA reads TGTGCCAGCAGCCAGGGACTAGCGGGTGTCGCAGATACGCAGTATTTT.

This rearrangement joins TRBV7-2 to TRBJ2-2; D is undetermined. Per the germline V gene, CDR1 is SGHTA and CDR2 is FQGNSA. V was clipped by 1 base and J by 6 bases, with 15 bases between them. The CDR3 contains 16 residues. CDR3 in amino acids: CASSLESGRTPGELFF. The CDR3 DNA reads TGTGCCAGCAGCTTAGAGTCAGGCCGAACACCCGGGGAGCTGTTTTTT.

This clone has a single count. This sequence joins TRBV4-3 and TRBJ2-6, with 7 bases fitting TRBD1. The CDR3 runs 18 residues. Germline assignment: CDR1 LGHNA and CDR2 YSLEER. Germline trimming cut 1 base from V and 1 base from J; bases unmatched to any gene: 7. The CDR3 region is CASSQGVTGFSGANVLTF. CDR3 nucleotide sequence: TGCGCCAGCAGCCAAGGCGTGACAGGGTTTTCTGGGGCCAACGTCCTGACTTTC.

This clone was counted once. The chain recombines TRBV3-1 (or the pseudogene TRBV3-2) with TRBJ1-4; no clear D gene. CDR3 length equals 16 residues. The ends were cut back, 4 bases at V and 3 bases at J, with 15 bases in the middle. Germline CDR1 LGHDT, CDR2 YNNKEL (reference sequence). The CDR3 coding sequence is TGTGCCAGCAGCCCCGGTAGCGGGGTTCCTAATGAAAAACTGTTTTTT. Encoded protein: CASSPGSGVPNEKLFF.

In DNA, the CDR3 is TGTGCCACCAGTGATTTGAGTGAGAAAGCTTTCTTT. This sequence encodes CATSDLSEKAFF. This chain connects TRBV24-1 to TRBJ1-1, with D hard to call. CDR3 length: 12 amino acids. The V end lost 0 bases, the J end lost 9 bases, and 7 bases lay between the germline ends. Per germline, CDR1 KGHDR and CDR2 SFDVKD.

The V call is TRBV27, the J call TRBJ2-7; 12 bases are shared with TRBD2. Losses at the gene ends were 4 bases for V and 4 bases for J; bases not matched to a gene: 8. Germline V gene data show CDR1 as MNHEY and CDR2 as SMNVEV (reference sequence). CDR3 length: 16 residues. Here the CDR3 reads CASSSMTSGGSYEQYF. The CDR3 bases are TGTGCCAGCAGTTCTATGACTAGCGGGGGTTCATACGAGCAGTACTTC.

This clone was observed a few times. The chain employs TRBV27 and TRBJ2-1; TRBD2 aligns across 10 bases. The CDR3 loop spans 16 amino acids. CDR1 is MNHEY, CDR2 SMNVEV, per germline (reference sequence). The V and J ends lost 5 bases and 4 bases, in that order; junction bases with no gene match: 8. CDR3 loop: CASSMSSGSMYNEQFF. In DNA, the CDR3 is TGTGCCAGCAGTATGTCTAGCGGGAGTATGTACAATGAGCAGTTCTTC.

The gene calls are TRBV2 and TRBJ2-7, with a possible D match to TRBD2 (5 bases). Per the germline V gene, CDR1 is SNHLY and CDR2 is FYNNEI. This CDR3 spans 13 amino acids. Trimming shortened V by 4 bases and J by 7 bases, and 14 bases separated the two germline ends. CDR3 bases: TGTGCCAGCAGTGGAGGGCCTTCGAGGGAGCAGTACGTC. Its translation is CASSGGPSREQYV.

The V and J genes are TRBV10-3 and TRBJ2-1; TRBD2 matches 13 bases. The CDR3 loop spans 14 amino acids. Germline loops: CDR1 ENHRY, CDR2 SYGVKD. J lost 8 bases, V lost 8 bases, and 6 bases had no gene match. CDR3 bases: TGTGCCATCGGGGAACTAGCGGGAGGGGATGAGCAGTTCTTC. Translating it yields CAIGELAGGDEQFF.

The rearrangement joins TRBV12-2 to TRBJ2-7; the D segment call TRBD2 is taken from the table without a DNA check. TRBV12-2 is listed as a pseudogene. The CDR3 sequence is 14 residues long. The CDR3, as DNA: TGTGCAAGTCGCCCCCTGAGGGCCGCGAACGAGCAGTACTTC. Amino acid sequence: CASRPLRAANEQYF.

J is TRBJ2-5 and V is TRBV6-2 or TRBV6-3; 7 nucleotides line up with TRBD1. Germline V CDR1 and CDR2: MNHEY, SVGEGT. CDR3 length equals 15 residues. The trim removed 0 bases at V and 5 bases at J, leaving 6 bases unmatched. The CDR3: CASSYSESGGETQYF. DNA for the CDR3: TGTGCCAGCAGTTACTCCGAGTCAGGGGGTGAGACCCAGTACTTC.

The V gene is TRBV11-2, the J gene TRBJ1-6; the D gene is possibly TRBD1 (5 bases). Between the trimmed V and J ends, which lost 2 bases and 9 bases, there was a span of 23 bases. The germline V gene has CDR1 SGHAT and CDR2 FQNNGV. The length of the CDR3 is 18 residues. DNA of the CDR3: TGTGCCAGCAGCTTAAGGCCAGGGCCGACCTGGGGGGGTTCACCCCTCCACTTT. Its translation: CASSLRPGPTWGGSPLHF. Complete variable domain (other parts from reference TRBV11-2 and TRBJ1-6): EAGVAQSPRYKIIEKRQSVAFWCNPISGHATLYWYQQILGQGPKLLIQFQNNGVVDDSQLPKDRFSAERLKGVDSTLKIQPAKLEDSAVYLCASSLRPGPTWGGSPLHFGNGTRLTVT.

The chain combines TRBV30 with TRBJ2-7; maybe TRBD2 (6 bases). V lost 0 bases and J lost 2, with 11 bases in between. CDR1 is GTSNPN, CDR2 SVGIG, per germline (reference sequence). The CDR3 consists of 14 residues. Here the CDR3 reads CAWSVGGSPYEQYV. In DNA form, the CDR3 reads TGTGCCTGGAGTGTTGGGGGGAGCCCCTACGAGCAGTACGTC.

This chain links TRBV5-6 with TRBJ1-1; 11 bases fit TRBD1. This CDR3 region has 15 residues. Per germline, CDR1 SGHDT and CDR2 YYEEEE. V shed 10 bases, J shed 6 bases, and the junction held 14 bases outside the gene matches. For the CDR3, the DNA is TGTGCCGTAAGGGACAGGGGGGGCCAGGGCTCTGAAGCTTTCTTT. This encodes CAVRDRGGQGSEAFF.

CDR3 nucleotides: TGTGCCAGTAGTGGGCCAGCGAACACTGAAGCTTTCTTT. Protein: CASSGPANTEAFF. The V call is TRBV19, the J call TRBJ1-1, with D unresolved. The CDR3 loop spans 13 amino acids. V lost 5 bases and J lost 1, with 8 bases in between. Germline V gene data show CDR1 as LNHDA and CDR2 as SQIVND (reference sequence). Filled out from reference TRBV19 and TRBJ1-1, the complete variable domain reads DGGITQSPKYLFRKEGQNVTLSCEQNLNHDAMYWYRQDPGQGLRLIYYSQIVNDFQKGDIAEGYSVSREKKESFPLTVTSAQKNPTAFYLCASSGPANTEAFFGQGTRLTVV.

The rearrangement links TRBV18 to TRBJ2-3; 9 positions match TRBD2. J gave up 2 bases and V 1 base, and 10 bases lay outside the gene matches. CDR1 KGHSH and CDR2 LQKENI come from the germline V gene. The CDR3 totals 18 residues. The CDR3 DNA sequence: TGTGCCAGCTCACCACTGAATGGCGGGAGGGCCGACACAGATACGCAGTATTTT. It encodes CASSPLNGGRADTDTQYF.

The chain joins TRBV7-8 to TRBJ1-1; D possibly corresponds to TRBD1 (6 bases). Germline V gene sequence: CDR1 SGHVS, CDR2 FQNEAQ. V lost 5 bases and J 3 bases, leaving 13 bases between the germline ends. This CDR3 is built from 14 residues. The CDR3 DNA reads as TGTGCCAGCAGCGTGGGGGACACCTACACTGAAGCTTTCTTT. It codes for CASSVGDTYTEAFF.

This chain uses TRBV6-4 with TRBJ2-3; the D gene is possibly TRBD2 (6 bases). Germline lookup yields CDR1 MRHNA and CDR2 SNTAGT. Trimming cost V 2 bases and J 4 bases, with 10 bases left between them. This CDR3 contains 14 residues. The CDR3 nucleotides are TGTGCCAGCAGTGACGCGACTAGTCCAGATACGCAGTATTTT. This encodes CASSDATSPDTQYF.

This chain joins TRBV2 and TRBJ1-2, with 8 positions matching TRBD1. The V segment lost 6 bases and the J segment 5 bases; nucleotides outside the gene matches: 11. The CDR3 sequence is 15 residues long. Germline V gene lookup returns CDR1 SNHLY and CDR2 FYNNEI. CDR3 protein: CASRSGQGGEYGYTF. The CDR3 nucleotides are TGTGCCAGCAGATCCGGACAGGGAGGAGAATATGGCTACACCTTC.

This rearrangement joins TRBV11-2 to TRBJ2-5; 11 bases map to TRBD2. The CDR3 runs 16 residues. CDR1 is SGHAT, CDR2 FQNNGV, per germline. V was pared by 4 bases and J by 2 bases, with 6 bases of the junction left unmatched. In nucleotides, the CDR3 is TGTGCCAGCAGCTCGCGACTAGCGGGGCTACAAGAGACCCAGTACTTC. Translated: CASSSRLAGLQETQYF.

The chain has TRBV19 and TRBJ2-1; D is perhaps TRBD2 (5 bases). Trimming removed 7 bases at V and 1 base at J, with 17 bases between. CDR3 size: 16 residues. The V gene's germline CDR1 is LNHDA and CDR2 SQIVND (reference sequence). The CDR3 sequence: CASTTKGAASYNEQFF. The DNA for the CDR3 is TGTGCCAGTACCACCAAGGGAGCGGCTTCCTACAATGAGCAGTTCTTC.

The chain links TRBV3-1 (or the pseudogene TRBV3-2) to TRBJ1-6; D gene unclear. Trimming removed 4 bases at V and 9 bases at J, with 7 bases between. CDR3 length: 12 residues. Germline values: CDR1 LGHDT, CDR2 YNNKEL (reference sequence). CDR3 sequence reads: CASSLGLSPLHF. The CDR3, as DNA: TGTGCCAGCAGCCTTGGACTTTCACCCCTCCACTTT.

This chain joins TRBV7-2 and TRBJ1-2; 7 bases line up with TRBD1. Germline CDR1 reads SGHTA; CDR2 reads FQGNSA. Trimming removed 5 bases from V and 8 bases from J; junction bases left unmatched: 11. The CDR3 covers 14 residues. The CDR3 region has the DNA TGTGCCAGCAGCCCTAGGACAGGCTTCATCGGCTACACCTTC. It specifies CASSPRTGFIGYTF. The whole variable domain, filled in from reference TRBV7-2 and TRBJ1-2, reads GAGVSQSPSNKVTEKGKDVELRCDPISGHTALYWYRQSLGQGLEFLIYFQGNSAPDKSGLPSDRFSAERTGGSVSTLTIQRTQQEDSAVYLCASSPRTGFIGYTFGSGTRLTVV.

The chain combines TRBV7-3 with TRBJ2-5; 7 bases are shared with TRBD2. The V and J ends lost 1 base and 5 bases, in that order; junction bases with no gene match: 13. Germline-derived CDR1 and CDR2 are SGHTA and FQGTGA. This CDR3 is 17 amino acids long. CDR3 sequence reads: CASSLSGQPAGIETQYF. Here the CDR3 DNA reads TGTGCCAGCAGCTTAAGCGGGCAGCCAGCGGGGATTGAGACCCAGTACTTC.

J is TRBJ1-2 and V is TRBV27; TRBD1 matches at 7 bases. V lost 4 bases and J lost 1; bases outside the gene matches: 3. This CDR3 has 14 amino acids. Looked up from germline, CDR1 is MNHEY and CDR2 is SMNVEV (reference sequence). CDR3 protein: CASSSQGINYGYTF. The CDR3 bases are TGTGCCAGCAGTTCACAGGGGATTAACTATGGCTACACCTTC.

This CDR3 is CASSSSGISYEQYV. CDR3 nucleotides: TGTGCCAGCAGCTCTAGCGGGATTTCCTACGAGCAGTACGTC. The rearrangement joins TRBV7-8 to TRBJ2-7; 9 bases map to TRBD2. CDR1 SGHVS and CDR2 FQNEAQ come from the germline V gene. This CDR3 comprises 14 residues. V was pared by 4 bases and J by 1 base, with 2 bases of the junction left unmatched.

The chain carries TRBV19 and TRBJ1-3; 10 bases fit TRBD1. The CDR3 extends over 19 amino acids. The J segment lost 2 bases and the V segment lost 5 bases, leaving 15 bases of the junction unmatched. Germline CDR1 and CDR2: LNHDA and SQIVND (reference sequence). DNA of the CDR3: TGTGCCAGTAGTCCTACCGGGACAGGGGTTTTCGGGCCTGGAAACACCATATATTTT. Its protein is CASSPTGTGVFGPGNTIYF.

With regard to this clone: Other nucleotide sequences in the sample specify the same CDR3. The chain employs TRBV19 and TRBJ1-6; 7 bases match TRBD1. The CDR3 contains 13 residues. The germline CDR1 and CDR2 sequences are LNHDA and SQIVND (reference sequence). V was pared by 4 bases and J by 7 bases, with 1 base of the junction left unmatched. Here the CDR3 DNA reads TGTGCCAGTAGTACAGGGGGAAATTCACCCCTCCACTTT. It encodes CASSTGGNSPLHF.

The CDR3 protein is CASSLSKVRLADNYNEQFF. The CDR3 nucleotides are TGTGCCAGCAGTTTATCGAAAGTTAGACTAGCGGACAATTACAATGAGCAGTTCTTC. The chain has TRBV27 and TRBJ2-1; 9 bases are a match to TRBD2. The J segment lost 4 bases and the V segment lost 0 bases, leaving 13 bases of the junction unmatched. Per the germline V gene, CDR1 is MNHEY and CDR2 is SMNVEV (reference sequence). The CDR3 length is 19 residues.